This TCR beta chain derives from a study of T cell responses to AZD1222 COVID-19 vaccine. Study in general: Second-dose recipients at about 4 or about 12 weeks were treated as one pooled group.

The germline V and J ends were trimmed by 0 bases and 9 bases, with 9 bases remaining between them. The CDR3 is made up of 14 amino acids. Looked up from germline, CDR1 is LGHDT and CDR2 is YNNKEL (reference sequence). General study findings and limits: A mostly white British donor set with more females was recruited, and clonal diversity was possibly underestimated. Only a handful of AZD1222 recipients tested seropositive at baseline.

Profiling relied on immunoSEQ multiplex PCR, and the TCRdb table lists in-frame clones only, not all of them. This table holds about 120,000 clones, 70% to 90% found once. Notes on this clone: What it binds is unknown.

This chain connects TRBV3-1 (or the pseudogene TRBV3-2) to TRBJ1-6; the D is unclear. The material was peripheral blood, obtained on day 0 of AZD1222 vaccination. The receptor was derived from an adult in good health. The CDR3 is CASSQEAGLSPLHF. The DNA for the CDR3 is TGTGCCAGCAGCCAAGAGGCAGGCCTTTCACCCCTCCACTTT.